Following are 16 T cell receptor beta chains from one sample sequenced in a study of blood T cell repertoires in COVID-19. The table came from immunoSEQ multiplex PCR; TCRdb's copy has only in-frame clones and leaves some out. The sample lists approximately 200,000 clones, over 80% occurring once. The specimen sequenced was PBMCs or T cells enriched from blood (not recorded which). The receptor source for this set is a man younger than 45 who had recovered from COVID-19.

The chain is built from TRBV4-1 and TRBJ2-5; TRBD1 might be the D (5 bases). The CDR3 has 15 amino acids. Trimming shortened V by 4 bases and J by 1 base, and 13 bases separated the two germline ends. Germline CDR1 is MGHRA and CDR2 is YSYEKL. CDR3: CASSLNGASQETQYF. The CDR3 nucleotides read TGCGCCAGCAGCCTCAATGGGGCGTCCCAAGAGACCCAGTACTTC.

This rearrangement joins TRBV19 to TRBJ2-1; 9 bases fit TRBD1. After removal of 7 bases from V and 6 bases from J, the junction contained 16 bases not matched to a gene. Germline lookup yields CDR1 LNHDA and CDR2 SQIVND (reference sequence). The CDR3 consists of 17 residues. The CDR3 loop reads CASTRGGLGQGPNEQFF. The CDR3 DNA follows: TGTGCCAGTACCAGGGGGGGTCTAGGACAGGGGCCCAATGAGCAGTTCTTC.

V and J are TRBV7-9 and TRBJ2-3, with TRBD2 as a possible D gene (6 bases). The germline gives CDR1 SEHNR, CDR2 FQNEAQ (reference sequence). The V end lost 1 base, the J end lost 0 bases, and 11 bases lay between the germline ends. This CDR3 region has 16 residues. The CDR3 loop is CASSLEFGTSTDTQYF. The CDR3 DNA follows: TGTGCCAGCAGCTTAGAGTTCGGGACTAGCACAGATACGCAGTATTTT.

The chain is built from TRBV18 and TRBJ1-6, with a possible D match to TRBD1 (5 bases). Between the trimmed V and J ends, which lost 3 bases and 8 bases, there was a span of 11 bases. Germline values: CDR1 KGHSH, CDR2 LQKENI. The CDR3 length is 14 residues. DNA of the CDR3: TGTGCCAGCTCACCGGGGGGTAGCGATTCACCCCTCCACTTT. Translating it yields CASSPGGSDSPLHF. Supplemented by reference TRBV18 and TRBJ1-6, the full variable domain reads NAGVMQNPRHLVRRRGQEARLRCSPMKGHSHVYWYRQLPEEGLKFMVYLQKENIIDESGMPKERFSAEFPKEGPSILRIQQVVRGDSAAYFCASSPGGSDSPLHFGNGTRLTVT.

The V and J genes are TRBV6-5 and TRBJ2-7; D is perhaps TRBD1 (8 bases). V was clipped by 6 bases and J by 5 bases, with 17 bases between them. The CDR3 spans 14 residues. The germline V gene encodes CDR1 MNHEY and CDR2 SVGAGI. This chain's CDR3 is CASRATGGVDEQYF. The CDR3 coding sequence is TGTGCCAGCAGAGCAACAGGGGGGGTAGACGAGCAGTACTTC.

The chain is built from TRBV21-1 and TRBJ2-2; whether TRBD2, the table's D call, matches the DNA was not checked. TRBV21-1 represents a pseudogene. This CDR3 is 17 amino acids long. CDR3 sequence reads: CACDPSGRPRRGGELFF. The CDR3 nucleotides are TGTGCCTGCGATCCTAGCGGGAGGCCGCGGCGGGGCGGGGAGCTGTTTTTT.

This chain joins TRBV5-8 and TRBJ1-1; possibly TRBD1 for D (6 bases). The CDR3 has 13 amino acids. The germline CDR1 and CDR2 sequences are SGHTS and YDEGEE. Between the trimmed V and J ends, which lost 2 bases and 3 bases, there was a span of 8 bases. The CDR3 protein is CASSFDRYTEAFF. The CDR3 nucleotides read TGTGCCAGCAGCTTCGACAGGTACACTGAAGCTTTCTTT. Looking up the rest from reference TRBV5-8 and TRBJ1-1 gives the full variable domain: EAGVTQSPTHLIKTRGQQATLRCSPISGHTSVYWYQQALGLGLQFLLWYDEGEERNRGNFPPRFSGRQFPNYSSELNVNALELEDSALYLCASSFDRYTEAFFGQGTRLTVV.

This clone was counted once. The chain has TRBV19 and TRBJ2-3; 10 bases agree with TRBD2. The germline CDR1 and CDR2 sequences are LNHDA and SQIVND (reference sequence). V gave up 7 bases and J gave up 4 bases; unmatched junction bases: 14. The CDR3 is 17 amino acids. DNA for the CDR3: TGTGCCAGTAAACTCCATGGGCCTAGCGGGGGTTCAGATACGCAGTATTTT. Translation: CASKLHGPSGGSDTQYF.

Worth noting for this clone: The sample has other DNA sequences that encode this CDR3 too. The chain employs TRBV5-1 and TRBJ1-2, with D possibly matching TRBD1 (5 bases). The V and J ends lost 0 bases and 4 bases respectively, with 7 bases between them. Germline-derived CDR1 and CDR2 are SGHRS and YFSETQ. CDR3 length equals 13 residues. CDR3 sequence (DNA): TGCGCCAGCAGCTTGGGACAGTCCTATGGCTACACCTTC. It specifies CASSLGQSYGYTF.

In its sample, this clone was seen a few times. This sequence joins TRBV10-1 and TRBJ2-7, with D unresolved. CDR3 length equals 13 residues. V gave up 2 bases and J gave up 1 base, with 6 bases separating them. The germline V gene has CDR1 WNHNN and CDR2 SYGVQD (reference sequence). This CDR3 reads CASSEGPSYEQYF. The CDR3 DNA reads TGCGCCAGCAGTGAGGGGCCTTCCTACGAGCAGTACTTC.

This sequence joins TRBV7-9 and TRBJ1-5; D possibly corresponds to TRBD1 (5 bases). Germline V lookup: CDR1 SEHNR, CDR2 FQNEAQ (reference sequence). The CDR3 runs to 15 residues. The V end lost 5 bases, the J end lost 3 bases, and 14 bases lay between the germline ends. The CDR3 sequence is CASSPGLGPNQPQHF. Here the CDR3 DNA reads TGTGCCAGCAGCCCAGGGTTGGGCCCCAATCAGCCCCAGCATTTT. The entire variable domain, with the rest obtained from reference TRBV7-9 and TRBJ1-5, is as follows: DTGVSQNPRHKITKRGQNVTFRCDPISEHNRLYWYRQTLGQGPEFLTYFQNEAQLEKSRLLSDRFSAERPKGSFSTLEIQRTEQGDSAMYLCASSPGLGPNQPQHFGDGTRLSIL.

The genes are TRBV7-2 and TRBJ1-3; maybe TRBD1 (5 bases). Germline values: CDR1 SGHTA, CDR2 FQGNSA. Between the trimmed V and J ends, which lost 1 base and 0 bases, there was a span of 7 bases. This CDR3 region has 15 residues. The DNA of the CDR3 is TGTGCCAGCAGCTTAGGACAGTCCTCTGGAAACACCATATATTTT. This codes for CASSLGQSSGNTIYF. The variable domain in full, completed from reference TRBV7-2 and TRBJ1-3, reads GAGVSQSPSNKVTEKGKDVELRCDPISGHTALYWYRQSLGQGLEFLIYFQGNSAPDKSGLPSDRFSAERTGGSVSTLTIQRTQQEDSAVYLCASSLGQSSGNTIYFGEGSWLTVV.

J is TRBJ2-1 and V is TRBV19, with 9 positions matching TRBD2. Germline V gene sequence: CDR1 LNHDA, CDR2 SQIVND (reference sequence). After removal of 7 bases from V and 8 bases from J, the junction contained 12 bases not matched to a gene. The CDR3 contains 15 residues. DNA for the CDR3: TGTGCCAGTACCATTGCTGGCGGGGGGGTCTATGAGCAGTTCTTC. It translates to CASTIAGGGVYEQFF.

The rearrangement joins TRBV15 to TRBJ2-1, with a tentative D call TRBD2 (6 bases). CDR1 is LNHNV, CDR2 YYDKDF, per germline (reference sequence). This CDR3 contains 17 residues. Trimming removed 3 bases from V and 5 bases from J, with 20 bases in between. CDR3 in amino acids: CATSSPPGTEYDNEQFF. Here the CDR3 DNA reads TGTGCCACCAGCAGCCCCCCAGGGACTGAGTACGACAATGAGCAGTTCTTC.

The CDR3 loop is CASSPGNEQYF. CDR3 nucleotides: TGTGCCAGCAGTCCAGGTAACGAGCAGTACTTC. The rearrangement uses TRBV6-5 and TRBJ2-7; D is uncertain. The V gene's germline CDR1 is MNHEY and CDR2 SVGAGI. The CDR3 contains 11 residues. The ends were cut back, 5 bases at V and 5 bases at J, with 7 bases in the middle.

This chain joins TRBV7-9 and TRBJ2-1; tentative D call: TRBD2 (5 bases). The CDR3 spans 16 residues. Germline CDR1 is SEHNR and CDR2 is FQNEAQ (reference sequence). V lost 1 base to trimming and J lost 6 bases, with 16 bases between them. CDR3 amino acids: CASSLGWAGRRNEQFF. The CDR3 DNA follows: TGTGCCAGCAGCTTAGGCTGGGCGGGCAGACGCAATGAGCAGTTCTTC.